A single sample gave rise to the 4 T cell receptor beta chains below, sequenced in a study of T cell repertoires in cytomegalovirus infection. These TCRs are of unknown antigen specificity. TCRdb called the reads again in MiXCR, with one record for every CDR3 protein. The data hold some 500,000 distinct CDR3 sequences, with roughly a third observed a single time. Sequenced here: cultured PBMCs, sampled from culture after CMV antigen stimulation. These receptors originate from a human donor in good health (CMV status not recorded). Some clones in this sample may be carry-over from other donors' samples.

The chain employs TRBV10-3 and TRBJ1-5; the match to TRBD1 covers 11 bases. The V segment lost 0 bases and the J segment 6 bases; nucleotides outside the gene matches: 4. Germline lookup yields CDR1 ENHRY and CDR2 SYGVKD. CDR3 size: 16 residues. The CDR3 is CAISESDRGRIQPQHF. Here the CDR3 DNA reads TGTGCCATCAGTGAGTCGGACAGGGGGCGGATTCAGCCCCAGCATTTT.

This chain uses TRBV6-5 with TRBJ1-3; 7 bases are shared with TRBD1. The length of the CDR3 is 15 residues. V was clipped by 5 bases and J by 2 bases; unmatched bases: 6. CDR1 MNHEY and CDR2 SVGAGI come from the germline V gene. In DNA form, the CDR3 reads TGTGCCAGCAGTCCGCCCGGACAGGCTGGAAACACCATATATTTT. This sequence encodes CASSPPGQAGNTIYF.

This clonotype was detected only a few times. The rearrangement uses TRBV7-8 and TRBJ2-5, with 7 bases fitting TRBD1. With 1 base clipped from V and 6 bases from J, the junction kept 8 bases outside the gene matches. From germline, CDR1 is SGHVS and CDR2 FQNEAQ. CDR3 length equals 15 residues. The CDR3 is CASSLVETGRKTQYF. The CDR3 DNA reads as TGTGCCAGCAGCTTAGTCGAGACAGGGAGAAAGACCCAGTACTTC.

This clonotype has more than one count but fewer than ten. The chain has TRBV5-6 and TRBJ2-2, with D uncertain. This CDR3 is 15 amino acids long. V gave up 4 bases and J gave up 5 bases, with 15 bases separating them. CDR1 and CDR2 (germline): SGHDT, YYEEEE. CDR3 region: CASSATYMRTGELFF. The CDR3 nucleotides read TGTGCCAGCAGCGCCACTTATATGAGGACCGGGGAGCTGTTTTTT. The whole variable domain, filled in from reference TRBV5-6 and TRBJ2-2, reads DAGVTQSPTHLIKTRGQQVTLRCSPKSGHDTVSWYQQALGQGPQFIFQYYEEEERQRGNFPDRFSGHQFPNYSSELNVNALLLGDSALYLCASSATYMRTGELFFGEGSRLTVL.